This TCR beta chain was recovered during a study of control samples from healthy donors and cancer patients. Germline CDR1 is SEHNR and CDR2 is FQNEAQ (reference sequence). CDR3 size: 13 residues. The V gene lost 6 bases and the J gene lost 4 bases, with 12 bases spanning the gap. Generated by immunoSEQ multiplex PCR, the TCRdb table keeps only in-frame clones and is missing some. Found here are roughly 50,000 clones, around nine tenths of them singletons; the top ten hold 0.8%. The sequence was obtained from a man aged 25 to 45 with colorectal cancer. This chain joins TRBV7-9 and TRBJ1-2, with a weak D call TRBD1 (6 bases). What was sequenced was PBMCs. The CDR3 loop reads CASRSTGSYGYTF. As DNA, the CDR3 is TGTGCCAGCAGGTCCACAGGGTCCTATGGCTACACCTTC. Together with reference TRBV7-9 and TRBJ1-2, the CDR3 gives the full variable domain: DTGVSQNPRHKITKRGQNVTFRCDPISEHNRLYWYRQTLGQGPEFLTYFQNEAQLEKSRLLSDRFSAERPKGSFSTLEIQRTEQGDSAMYLCASRSTGSYGYTFGSGTRLTVV.